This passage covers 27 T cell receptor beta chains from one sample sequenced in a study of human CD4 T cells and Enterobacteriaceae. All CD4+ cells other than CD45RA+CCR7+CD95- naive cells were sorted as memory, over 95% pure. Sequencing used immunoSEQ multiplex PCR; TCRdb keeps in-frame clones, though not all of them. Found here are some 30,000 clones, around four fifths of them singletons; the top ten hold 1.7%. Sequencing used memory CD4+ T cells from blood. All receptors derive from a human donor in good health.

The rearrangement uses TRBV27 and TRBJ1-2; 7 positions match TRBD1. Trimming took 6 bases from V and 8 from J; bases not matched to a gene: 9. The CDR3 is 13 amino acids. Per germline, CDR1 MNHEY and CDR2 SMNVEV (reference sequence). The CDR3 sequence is CASRFLDRDGYTF. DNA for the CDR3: TGTGCCAGCAGATTCTTAGACAGGGACGGCTACACCTTC.

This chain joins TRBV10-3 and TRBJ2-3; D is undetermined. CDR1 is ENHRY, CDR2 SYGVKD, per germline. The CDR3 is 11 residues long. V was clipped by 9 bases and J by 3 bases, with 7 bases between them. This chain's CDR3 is CAIGLTDTQYF. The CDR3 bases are TGTGCCATTGGCCTAACAGATACGCAGTATTTT.

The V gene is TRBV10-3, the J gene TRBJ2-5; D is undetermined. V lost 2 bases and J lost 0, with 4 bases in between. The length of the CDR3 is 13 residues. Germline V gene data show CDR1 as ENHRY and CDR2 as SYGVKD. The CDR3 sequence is CAISEPNQETQYF. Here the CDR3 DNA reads TGTGCCATCAGTGAGCCAAACCAAGAGACCCAGTACTTC.

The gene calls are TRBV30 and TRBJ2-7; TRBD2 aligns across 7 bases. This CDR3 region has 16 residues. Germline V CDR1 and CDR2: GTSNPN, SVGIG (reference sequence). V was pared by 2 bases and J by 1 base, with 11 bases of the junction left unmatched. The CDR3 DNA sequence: TGTGCCTGGAGTCTTAGACTAGCCGGGTGGTCCTACGAGCAGTACTTC. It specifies CAWSLRLAGWSYEQYF.

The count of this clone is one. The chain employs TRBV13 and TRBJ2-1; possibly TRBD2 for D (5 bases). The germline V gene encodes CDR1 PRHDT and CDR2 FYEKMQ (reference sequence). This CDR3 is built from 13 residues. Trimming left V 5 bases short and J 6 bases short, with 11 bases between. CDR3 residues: CASSAGLPNEQFF. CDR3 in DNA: TGTGCCAGCAGCGCCGGACTCCCCAATGAGCAGTTCTTC.

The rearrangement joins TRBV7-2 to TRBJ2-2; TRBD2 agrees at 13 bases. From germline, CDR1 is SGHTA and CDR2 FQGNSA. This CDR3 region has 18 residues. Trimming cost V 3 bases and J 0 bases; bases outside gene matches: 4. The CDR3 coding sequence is TGTGCCAGCAGCTTGGGACTAGCGGGGCCCGCGAACACCGGGGAGCTGTTTTTT. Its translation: CASSLGLAGPANTGELFF. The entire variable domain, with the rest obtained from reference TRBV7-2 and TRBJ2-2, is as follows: GAGVSQSPSNKVTEKGKDVELRCDPISGHTALYWYRQSLGQGLEFLIYFQGNSAPDKSGLPSDRFSAERTGGSVSTLTIQRTQQEDSAVYLCASSLGLAGPANTGELFFGEGSRLTVL.

The CDR3 coding sequence is TGTGCCAGCAGTTATTCGGGACAGGGGCGCACCTATGGCTACACCTTC. This sequence encodes CASSYSGQGRTYGYTF. V is TRBV6-5 and J is TRBJ1-2, with 10 bases matching TRBD1. There are 16 residues in the CDR3. V lost 3 bases to trimming and J lost 4 bases; unmatched junction nucleotides: 8. Germline CDR1 is MNHEY and CDR2 is SVGAGI.

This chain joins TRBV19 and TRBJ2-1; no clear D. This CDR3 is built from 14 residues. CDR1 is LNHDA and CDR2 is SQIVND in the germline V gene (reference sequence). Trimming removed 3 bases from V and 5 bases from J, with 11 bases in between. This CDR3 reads CASSIVGSDNEQFF. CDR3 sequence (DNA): TGTGCCAGTAGTATTGTGGGGTCGGACAATGAGCAGTTCTTC.

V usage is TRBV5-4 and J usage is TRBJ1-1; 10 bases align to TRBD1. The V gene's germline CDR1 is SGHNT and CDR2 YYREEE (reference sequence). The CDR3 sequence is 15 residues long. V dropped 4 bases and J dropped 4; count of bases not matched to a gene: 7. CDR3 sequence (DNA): TGTGCCAGCAGCCTAAACCGGGACAGGGGCACTGAAGCTTTCTTT. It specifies CASSLNRDRGTEAFF. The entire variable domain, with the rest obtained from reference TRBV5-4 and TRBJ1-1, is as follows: ETGVTQSPTHLIKTRGQQVTLRCSSQSGHNTVSWYQQALGQGPQFIFQYYREEENGRGNFPPRFSGLQFPNYSSELNVNALELDDSALYLCASSLNRDRGTEAFFGQGTRLTVV.

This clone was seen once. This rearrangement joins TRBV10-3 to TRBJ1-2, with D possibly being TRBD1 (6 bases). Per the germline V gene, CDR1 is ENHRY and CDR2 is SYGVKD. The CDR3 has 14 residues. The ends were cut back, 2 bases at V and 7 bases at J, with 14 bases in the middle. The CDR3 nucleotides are TGTGCCATCAGTGAGACAGGGACCAGCTCTGGCTACACCTTC. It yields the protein CAISETGTSSGYTF.

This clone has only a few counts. The DNA of the CDR3 is TGTGCCAGCAGCCCTTCAGGAGGGTACGAAAAACTGTTTTTT. Translating it yields CASSPSGGYEKLFF. The rearrangement uses TRBV7-9 and TRBJ1-4; no clear D gene. The CDR3 sequence is 14 residues long. The V and J ends lost 5 bases and 8 bases respectively, with 15 bases between them. CDR1 SEHNR and CDR2 FQNEAQ come from the germline V gene (reference sequence).

CDR3 sequence: CSVKDGSTNEKLFF. As DNA, the CDR3 is TGCAGCGTCAAAGATGGGAGCACTAATGAAAAACTGTTTTTT. The J gene is TRBJ1-4, the V gene TRBV29-1; D gene uncertain. Per the germline V gene, CDR1 is SQVTM and CDR2 is ANQGSEA. Trimming cost V 6 bases and J 2 bases, with 13 bases left between them. This CDR3 has 14 residues.

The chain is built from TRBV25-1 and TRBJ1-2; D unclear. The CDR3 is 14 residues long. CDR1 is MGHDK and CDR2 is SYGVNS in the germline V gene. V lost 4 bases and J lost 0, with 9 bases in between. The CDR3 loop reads CASSAPGANYGYTF. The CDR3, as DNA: TGTGCCAGCAGTGCGCCGGGAGCTAACTATGGCTACACCTTC.

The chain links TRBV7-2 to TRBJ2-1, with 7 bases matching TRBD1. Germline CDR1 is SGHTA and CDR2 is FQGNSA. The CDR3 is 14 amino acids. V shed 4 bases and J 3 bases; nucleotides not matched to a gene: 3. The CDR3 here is CASSSWDSYNEQFF. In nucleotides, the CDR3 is TGTGCCAGCAGCTCATGGGACAGCTACAATGAGCAGTTCTTC.

The CDR3 spells CASSRKGVAFNYGYTF. CDR3 nucleotides: TGTGCCAGTAGTCGCAAGGGGGTGGCCTTTAACTATGGCTACACCTTC. V usage is TRBV19 and J usage is TRBJ1-2; possible D gene TRBD1, 6 bases. CDR3 length equals 16 residues. Germline V lookup: CDR1 LNHDA, CDR2 SQIVND (reference sequence). Trimming stripped 5 bases from V and 1 base from J, with 17 bases between.

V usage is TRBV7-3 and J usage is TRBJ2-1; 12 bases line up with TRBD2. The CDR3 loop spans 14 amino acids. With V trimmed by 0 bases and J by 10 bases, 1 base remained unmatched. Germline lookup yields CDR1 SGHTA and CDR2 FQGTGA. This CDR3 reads CASSLTTSGGEQFF. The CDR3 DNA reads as TGTGCCAGCAGCTTAACGACTAGCGGGGGAGAGCAGTTCTTC.

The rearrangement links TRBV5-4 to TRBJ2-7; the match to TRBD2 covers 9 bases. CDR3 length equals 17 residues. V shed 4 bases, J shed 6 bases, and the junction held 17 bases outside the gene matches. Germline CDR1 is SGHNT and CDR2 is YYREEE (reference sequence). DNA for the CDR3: TGTGCCAGCAGCCCGGGTGGCGGGAGGGCGGGAAAGAGCGAGCAGTACTTC. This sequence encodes CASSPGGGRAGKSEQYF.

For the CDR3, the DNA is TGTGCCAGCAGCTTAGGTCTAGCGCCAGATACGCAGTATTTT. Its protein is CASSLGLAPDTQYF. The rearrangement uses TRBV11-1 and TRBJ2-3; D is possibly TRBD2 (6 bases). The V end lost 1 base, the J end lost 4 bases, and 9 bases lay between the germline ends. Germline V gives CDR1 SGHAT, CDR2 FQDESV (reference sequence). The CDR3 runs 14 residues. Filled out from reference TRBV11-1 and TRBJ2-3, the complete variable domain reads EAEVAQSPRYKITEKSQAVAFWCDPISGHATLYWYRQILGQGPELLVQFQDESVVDDSQLPKDRFSAERLKGVDSTLKIQPAELGDSAMYLCASSLGLAPDTQYFGPGTRLTVL.

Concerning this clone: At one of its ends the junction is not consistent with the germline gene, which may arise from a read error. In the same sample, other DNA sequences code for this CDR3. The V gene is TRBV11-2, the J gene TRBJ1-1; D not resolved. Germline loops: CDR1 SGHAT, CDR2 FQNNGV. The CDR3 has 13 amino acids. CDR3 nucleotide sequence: TGCGCCAGCAGCTTAGCTTTGTACACTGAAGCTTTCTTT. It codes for CASSLALYTEAFF.

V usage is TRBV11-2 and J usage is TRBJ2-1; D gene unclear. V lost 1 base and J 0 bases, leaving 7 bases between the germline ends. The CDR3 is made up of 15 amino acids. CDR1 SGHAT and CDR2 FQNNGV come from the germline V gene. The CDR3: CASSLGRPSYNEQFF. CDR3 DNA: TGTGCCAGCAGCTTAGGGAGACCCTCCTACAATGAGCAGTTCTTC.

In nucleotides, the CDR3 is TGTGCCCTGGAAGTTAACTATGGCTACACCTTC. This codes for CALEVNYGYTF. V usage is TRBV30 and J usage is TRBJ1-2, with D uncertain. V lost 8 bases and J lost 1, with 8 bases in between. The CDR3 is 11 amino acids. Looked up from germline, CDR1 is GTSNPN and CDR2 is SVGIG (reference sequence).

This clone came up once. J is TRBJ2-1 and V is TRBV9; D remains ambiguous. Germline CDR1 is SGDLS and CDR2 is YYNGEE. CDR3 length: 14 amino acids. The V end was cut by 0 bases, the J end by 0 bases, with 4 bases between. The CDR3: CASSVAYSYNEQFF. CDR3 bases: TGTGCCAGCAGCGTAGCCTACTCCTACAATGAGCAGTTCTTC.

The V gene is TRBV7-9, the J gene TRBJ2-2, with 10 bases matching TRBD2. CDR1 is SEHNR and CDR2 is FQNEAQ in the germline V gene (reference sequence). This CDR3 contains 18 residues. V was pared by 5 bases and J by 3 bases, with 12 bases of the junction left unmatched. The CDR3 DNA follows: TGTGCCAGCAGCCCTCGGAGACCTAGCGGGAGCTACACCGGGGAGCTGTTTTTT. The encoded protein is CASSPRRPSGSYTGELFF.

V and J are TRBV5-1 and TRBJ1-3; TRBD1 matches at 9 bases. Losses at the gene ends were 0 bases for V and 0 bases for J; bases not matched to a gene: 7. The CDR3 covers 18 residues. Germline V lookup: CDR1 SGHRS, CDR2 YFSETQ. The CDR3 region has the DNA TGCGCCAGCAGCTTGGACCTACAGGGGGCGACCTCTGGAAACACCATATATTTT. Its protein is CASSLDLQGATSGNTIYF.

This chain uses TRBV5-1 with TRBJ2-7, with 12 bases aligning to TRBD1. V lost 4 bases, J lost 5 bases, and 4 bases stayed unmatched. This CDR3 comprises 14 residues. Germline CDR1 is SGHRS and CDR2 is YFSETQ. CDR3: CASSPGTGGDEQYF. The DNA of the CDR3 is TGCGCCAGCAGCCCGGGGACAGGGGGCGACGAGCAGTACTTC.

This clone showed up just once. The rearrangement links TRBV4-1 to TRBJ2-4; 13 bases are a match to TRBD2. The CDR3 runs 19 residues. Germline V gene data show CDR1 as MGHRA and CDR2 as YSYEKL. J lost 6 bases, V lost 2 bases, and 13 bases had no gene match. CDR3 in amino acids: CASSQPITTSGRAGNIQYF. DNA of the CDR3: TGCGCCAGCAGCCAACCTATTACCACTAGCGGGAGGGCGGGAAACATTCAGTACTTC.

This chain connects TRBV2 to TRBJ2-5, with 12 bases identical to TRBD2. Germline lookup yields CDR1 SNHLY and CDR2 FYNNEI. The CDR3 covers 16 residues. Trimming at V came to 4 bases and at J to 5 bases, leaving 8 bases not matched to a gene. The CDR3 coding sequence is TGTGCCAGCAGTGTACGACTAGCGGGAGCAGGGGAGACCCAGTACTTC. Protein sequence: CASSVRLAGAGETQYF. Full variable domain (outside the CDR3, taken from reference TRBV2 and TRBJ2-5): EPEVTQTPSHQVTQMGQEVILRCVPISNHLYFYWYRQILGQKVEFLVSFYNNEISEKSEIFDDQFSVERPDGSNFTLKIRSTKLEDSAMYFCASSVRLAGAGETQYFGPGTRLLVL.